Each of the 17 T cell receptor beta chains below was sequenced from the same sample in a study of shared T cell receptors in the human thymus (dated by TCRdb to the early 2020s). Libraries were made using the immunoSEQ multiplex PCR assay. TCRdb limited this immuneACCESS table to in-frame rearrangements with V and J called. A share of clones is missing; checked studies link under half to unresolved V genes, and the rest is unexplained. The sample table lists approximately 730,000 clones, roughly 85% of them with a count of one. The ten largest clones take up roughly 0.01% of the sample. These data also featured in a second study, about human thymus T cells.

The material sequenced was thymocytes. The origin of the receptors is a girl under three years old with a congenital heart defect. Donor details come from another sample of the same person, matched by shared clones.

CDR3 protein: CASSVGGLSNQPQHF. CDR3 nucleotides: TGTGCCAGCAGCGTAGGAGGGTTGAGCAATCAGCCCCAGCATTTT. The chain carries TRBV9 and TRBJ1-5, with D unresolved. The CDR3 totals 15 residues. The V gene lost 0 bases and the J gene lost 1 base, with 8 bases spanning the gap. Germline CDR1 SGDLS, CDR2 YYNGEE.

This clone was detected once. This CDR3 reads CASSHWDRDLNQPQHF. CDR3 sequence (DNA): TGTGCCAGCAGCCACTGGGACAGGGATTTGAATCAGCCCCAGCATTTT. This chain links TRBV7-3 with TRBJ1-5, with 9 nucleotides matching TRBD1. The germline CDR1 and CDR2 sequences are SGHTA and FQGTGA. The CDR3 runs to 16 residues. J gave up 4 bases and V 5 bases, and 9 bases lay outside the gene matches.

This chain uses TRBV6-1 with TRBJ2-1, with 10 positions matching TRBD2. The CDR3 loop spans 14 amino acids. Trimming cost V 7 bases and J 7 bases; bases outside gene matches: 7. Germline CDR1 MNHNS, CDR2 SASEGT. CDR3 residues: CASNSSGGFNEQFF. The CDR3 DNA reads TGTGCCAGCAATTCTAGCGGGGGCTTTAATGAGCAGTTCTTC.

CDR3 residues: CASSASGGWYEQYF. Written as DNA, the CDR3 is TGTGCCAGCAGCGCTAGCGGGGGGTGGTACGAGCAGTACTTC. The chain recombines TRBV6-1 with TRBJ2-7, with 11 bases fitting TRBD2. CDR3 length: 14 amino acids. V trimming: 6 bases; J trimming: 4 bases; junction bases outside the gene matches: 5. Per germline, CDR1 MNHNS and CDR2 SASEGT.

V is TRBV18 and J is TRBJ1-2; TRBD1 aligns across 7 bases. J was trimmed by 5 bases and V by 2 bases; bases with no gene match: 32. Germline lookup yields CDR1 KGHSH and CDR2 LQKENI. The CDR3 is 23 residues long. In DNA, the CDR3 is TGTGCCAGCTCACCAGGAGGAGGGGAGACAGGGTCGGCACAAGCAAGGGAGCGGTATGGCTACACCTTC. As protein: CASSPGGGETGSAQARERYGYTF.

The chain links TRBV5-1 to TRBJ2-7; TRBD1 matches 7 bases. The CDR3 extends over 14 amino acids. Germline assignment: CDR1 SGHRS and CDR2 YFSETQ. Losses at the gene ends were 4 bases for V and 0 bases for J; bases not matched to a gene: 4. The CDR3 loop reads CASSRRQGSYEQYF. The CDR3 DNA reads as TGCGCCAGCAGCCGGCGACAGGGCTCCTACGAGCAGTACTTC.

CDR3 region: CASSVGRAGIYEQYF. The CDR3 DNA reads TGTGCCAGCAGCGTAGGGAGGGCGGGGATTTACGAGCAGTACTTC. The rearrangement joins TRBV9 to TRBJ2-7; possible D gene TRBD2, 6 bases. The V gene lost 0 bases and the J gene lost 4 bases, with 14 bases spanning the gap. The CDR3 is made up of 15 amino acids. From germline, CDR1 is SGDLS and CDR2 YYNGEE.

This chain links TRBV18 with TRBJ1-4; maybe TRBD1 (6 bases). V was pared by 2 bases and J by 2 bases, with 9 bases between. Germline CDR1 reads KGHSH; CDR2 reads LQKENI. The CDR3 totals 15 residues. DNA for the CDR3: TGTGCCAGCTCACCAACTGGACAGACTAATGAAAAACTGTTTTTT. Translating gives CASSPTGQTNEKLFF.

A few counts support this clone. The chain employs TRBV7-2 and TRBJ1-1; possibly TRBD1 for D (5 bases). Germline V gene lookup returns CDR1 SGHTA and CDR2 FQGNSA. This CDR3 is 15 amino acids long. Trimming pared 7 bases from V and 3 bases from J, leaving 18 bases between. The CDR3 protein is CASTRSRVLHTEAFF. As DNA, the CDR3 is TGTGCCAGCACCCGCTCCAGGGTGTTGCACACTGAAGCTTTCTTT.

This clone has just a few counts. The chain recombines TRBV7-2 with TRBJ1-2, with D perhaps TRBD1 (6 bases). The CDR3 loop spans 15 amino acids. Per germline, CDR1 SGHTA and CDR2 FQGNSA. V was trimmed by 5 bases and J by 3 bases, leaving 16 bases between them. In DNA, the CDR3 is TGTGCCAGCAGCCCCCCCCGGGAGGGGGACTATGGCTACACCTTC. Amino acid sequence: CASSPPREGDYGYTF.

The sample holds one count of this clone. CDR3 bases: TGTGCCAGCAGCATTGTTAGTGAAAAACTGTTTTTT. This gives the protein CASSIVSEKLFF. The gene calls are TRBV28 and TRBJ1-4; D remains unclear. This CDR3 region has 12 residues. Germline assignment: CDR1 MDHEN and CDR2 SYDVKM. Trimming pared 6 bases from V and 7 bases from J, leaving 9 bases between. Combining the CDR3 with reference TRBV28 and TRBJ1-4 gives the whole variable domain DVKVTQSSRYLVKRTGEKVFLECVQDMDHENMFWYRQDPGLGLRLIYFSYDVKMKEKGDIPEGYSVSREKKERFSLILESASTNQTSMYLCASSIVSEKLFFGSGTQLSVL.

The chain has TRBV6-6 and TRBJ1-4; TRBD1 matches 7 bases. This CDR3 is 13 amino acids long. Germline values: CDR1 MNHNY, CDR2 SVGAGI (reference sequence). In DNA, the CDR3 is TGTGCACTAAACAGGGGTACTAATGAAAAACTGTTTTTT. Protein sequence: CALNRGTNEKLFF.

The rearrangement uses TRBV7-2 and TRBJ2-7; the match to TRBD2 covers 9 bases. V was clipped by 5 bases and J by 5 bases; unmatched bases: 10. CDR1 and CDR2 from the germline V gene are SGHTA and FQGNSA. The CDR3 consists of 15 residues. The CDR3 DNA reads as TGTGCCAGCAGCCTACCCTTAGCGGGGGCGAACGAGCAGTACTTC. It specifies CASSLPLAGANEQYF.

CDR3 amino acids: CASRIRAGDYNEQFF. Written as DNA, the CDR3 is TGTGCCAGCCGGATTAGAGCGGGGGATTACAATGAGCAGTTCTTC. The genes are TRBV6-1 and TRBJ2-1; TRBD2 matches 8 bases. Trimming at V came to 8 bases and at J to 4 bases, leaving 10 bases not matched to a gene. CDR1 is MNHNS, CDR2 SASEGT, per germline. There are 15 residues in the CDR3.

CDR3 nucleotides: TGTGCCAGCAGCCCGACAGGGGGCATTGGCTACACCTTC. It specifies CASSPTGGIGYTF. This chain connects TRBV7-9 to TRBJ1-2; 10 bases map to TRBD1. The CDR3 has 13 amino acids. Looked up from germline, CDR1 is SEHNR and CDR2 is FQNEAQ (reference sequence). The V gene end was trimmed by 5 bases and the J gene end by 7 bases; junction bases not matched to a gene: 4. Combining the CDR3 with reference TRBV7-9 and TRBJ1-2 gives the whole variable domain DTGVSQNPRHKITKRGQNVTFRCDPISEHNRLYWYRQTLGQGPEFLTYFQNEAQLEKSRLLSDRFSAERPKGSFSTLEIQRTEQGDSAMYLCASSPTGGIGYTFGSGTRLTVV.

Details on this clone: The junction departs from the called germline gene at one end, perhaps through a read error. CDR3 coding DNA: TGCGCCAGCAGCAGACAAATGGGGGGGCAAGGGACCCAGTACTTC. The encoded protein is CASSRQMGGQGTQYF. The V call is TRBV5-1, the J call TRBJ2-5, with D possibly TRBD2 on 7 matching bases. Germline CDR1 and CDR2: SGHRS and YFSETQ. CDR3 length: 15 residues. Full variable domain (missing parts from reference TRBV5-1 and TRBJ2-5): KAGVTQTPRYLIKTRGQQVTLSCSPISGHRSVSWYQQTPGQGLQFLFEYFSETQRNKGNFPGRFSGRQFSNSRSEMNVSTLELGDSALYLCASSRQMGGQGTQYFGPGTRLLVL.

This chain uses TRBV5-1 with TRBJ2-5; no reliable D call. This CDR3 has 11 amino acids. Germline V lookup: CDR1 SGHRS, CDR2 YFSETQ. V lost 7 bases to trimming and J lost 7 bases, with 11 bases between them. As DNA, the CDR3 is TGCGCCAGCCCCTTGAACGGGACCCAGTACTTC. Protein sequence: CASPLNGTQYF.